The clone carrying this TCR beta chain was seen a single time. TCRdb's copy holds only in-frame clones and misses some; the assay was immunoSEQ multiplex PCR. The table records some 20,000 clones, approximately 84% of them present only once. These data belong to a study of OX40 agonist ivuxolimab in advanced cancers. This sequence was found in an adult with an advanced solid tumor such as melanoma, head and neck, liver or kidney cancer. Source: CD4+ or CD8+ T cells sorted from blood, taken in a trial of the OX40 agonist ivuxolimab.

The CDR3 DNA follows: TGTGCCAGCAGCATCGGGACAGGGGCCATCGAGCAGTACTTC. This codes for CASSIGTGAIEQYF. The V gene is TRBV5-4, the J gene TRBJ2-7, with 10 nucleotides matching TRBD1. The CDR3 contains 14 residues. V shed 4 bases, J shed 6 bases, and the junction held 7 bases outside the gene matches. Germline V gene sequence: CDR1 SGHNT, CDR2 YYREEE (reference sequence).